Presented here are 8 T cell receptor beta chains from one specimen sequenced in a study of blood T cells in healthy people across ages. A J-beta primer mix and a sample-barcoded 5' primer were used in a second PCR of roughly 7 to 12 cycles. TCRdb recomputed calls from the 5' RACE reads with MiXCR, one row per CDR3 protein. This table holds 580,000 or so distinct CDR3 sequences, 45% to 55% found once. The sequenced sample was blood. Every receptor here comes from a man aged 80 or over in good health.

The chain recombines TRBV4-3 with TRBJ1-1, with TRBD1 as a possible D gene (5 bases). V lost 1 base, J lost 4 bases, and 10 bases lay in between. Germline CDR1 reads LGHNA; CDR2 reads YSLEER. CDR3 size: 14 residues. CDR3: CASSQGRGSTEAFF. CDR3 nucleotides: TGCGCCAGCAGCCAAGGAAGGGGTAGCACTGAAGCTTTCTTT.

J is TRBJ2-1 and V is TRBV27; D gene unclear. V lost 3 bases to trimming and J lost 0 bases, with 12 bases between them. The germline gives CDR1 MNHEY, CDR2 SMNVEV (reference sequence). The CDR3 is 16 residues long. The DNA for the CDR3 is TGTGCCAGCAGTTTCGGCGGCTTAACCTCCTACAATGAGCAGTTCTTC. Its translation is CASSFGGLTSYNEQFF.

The J gene is TRBJ2-4, the V gene TRBV28; perhaps TRBD1 as D (5 bases). The CDR3 length is 15 residues. The germline CDR1 and CDR2 sequences are MDHEN and SYDVKM. Trimming removed 3 bases at V and 13 bases at J, with 22 bases between. The CDR3 loop is CASSFLRAGQIEQYF. The DNA of the CDR3 is TGTGCCAGCAGTTTTCTTCGGGCAGGGCAGATTGAGCAGTACTTC.

This clonotype was picked up many times. The V and J genes are TRBV7-2 and TRBJ2-3; D might be TRBD1 or TRBD2, each matching 5 bases. CDR3 length equals 13 residues. Germline assignment: CDR1 SGHTA and CDR2 FQGNSA. Trimming removed 2 bases from V and 5 bases from J, with 8 bases in between. As DNA, the CDR3 is TGTGCCAGCAGCTTAAAGAGGGGAGATACGCAGTATTTT. It codes for CASSLKRGDTQYF.

This clonotype has a handful of counts. The genes are TRBV5-5 and TRBJ1-2, with D unresolved. CDR1 SGHKS and CDR2 YYEKEE come from the germline V gene (reference sequence). The V end lost 2 bases, the J end lost 0 bases, and 11 bases lay between the germline ends. This CDR3 has 15 residues. The CDR3 here is CASSFADPANYGYTF. The CDR3 DNA reads TGTGCCAGCAGCTTCGCAGACCCAGCTAACTATGGCTACACCTTC.

The CDR3 sequence is CASSEISSQPQHF. CDR3 DNA: TGTGCCAGCAGTGAAATTAGTTCTCAGCCCCAGCATTTT. This chain links TRBV6-1 with TRBJ1-5; no reliable D call. Germline lookup yields CDR1 MNHNS and CDR2 SASEGT. The CDR3 is 13 amino acids. V lost 2 bases and J lost 6, with 8 bases in between.

The chain combines TRBV7-2 with TRBJ1-2; tentatively, D is TRBD1 (5 bases). V shed 5 bases and J shed 7 bases, with 14 bases lying between them. There are 13 residues in the CDR3. The germline gives CDR1 SGHTA, CDR2 FQGNSA. The CDR3 is CASSPQGVGGYTF. In nucleotides, the CDR3 is TGTGCCAGCAGCCCTCAGGGAGTTGGTGGCTACACCTTC.

This clonotype turned up a few times. A read error may explain this, as a much larger clone is one base away. This sequence joins TRBV12-3 or TRBV12-4 and TRBJ2-6; D is unclear. Trimming removed 6 bases from V and 0 bases from J, with 9 bases in between. CDR3 size: 15 residues. The CDR3 nucleotides read TGTGCCAGCAGACCGGACGGCTCTGGGGCCAACGTCCTGACTTTC. Protein product: CASRPDGSGANVLTF.